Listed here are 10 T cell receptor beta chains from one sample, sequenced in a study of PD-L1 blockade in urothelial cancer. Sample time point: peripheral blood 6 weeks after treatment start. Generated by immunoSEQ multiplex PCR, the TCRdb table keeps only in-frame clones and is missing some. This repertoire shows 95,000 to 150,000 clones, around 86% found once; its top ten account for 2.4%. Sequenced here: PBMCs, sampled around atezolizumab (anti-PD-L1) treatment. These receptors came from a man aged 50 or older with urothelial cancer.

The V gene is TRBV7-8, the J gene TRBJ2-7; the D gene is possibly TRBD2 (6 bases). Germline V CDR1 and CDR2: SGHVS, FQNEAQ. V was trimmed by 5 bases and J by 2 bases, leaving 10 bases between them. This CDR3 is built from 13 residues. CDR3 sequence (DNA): TGTGCCAGCAGCCATAGCGGACCCTACGAGCAGTACTTC. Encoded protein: CASSHSGPYEQYF.

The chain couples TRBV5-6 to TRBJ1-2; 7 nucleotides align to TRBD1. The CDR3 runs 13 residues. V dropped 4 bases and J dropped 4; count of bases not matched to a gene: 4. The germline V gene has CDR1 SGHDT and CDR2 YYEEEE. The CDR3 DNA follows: TGTGCCAGCAGCATGACAGGGATCTATGGCTACACCTTC. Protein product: CASSMTGIYGYTF.

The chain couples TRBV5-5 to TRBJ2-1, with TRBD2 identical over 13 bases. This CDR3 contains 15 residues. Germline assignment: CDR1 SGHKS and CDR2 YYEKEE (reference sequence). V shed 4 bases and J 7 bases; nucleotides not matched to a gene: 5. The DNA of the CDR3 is TGTGCCAGCAGCAGGACTAGCGGGGGCATAAATGAGCAGTTCTTC. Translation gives CASSRTSGGINEQFF.

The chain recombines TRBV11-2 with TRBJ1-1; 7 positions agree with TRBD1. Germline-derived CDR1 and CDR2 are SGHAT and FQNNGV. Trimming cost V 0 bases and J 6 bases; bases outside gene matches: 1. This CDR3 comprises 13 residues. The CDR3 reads CASSLDRGSEAFF. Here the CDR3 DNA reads TGTGCCAGCAGCTTAGACAGGGGGTCTGAAGCTTTCTTT.

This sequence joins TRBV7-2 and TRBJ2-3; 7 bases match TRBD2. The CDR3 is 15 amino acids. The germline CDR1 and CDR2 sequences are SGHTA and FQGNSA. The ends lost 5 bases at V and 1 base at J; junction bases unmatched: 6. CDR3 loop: CASSPGGVGTDTQYF. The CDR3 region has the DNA TGTGCCAGCAGCCCTGGGGGGGTCGGCACAGATACGCAGTATTTT.

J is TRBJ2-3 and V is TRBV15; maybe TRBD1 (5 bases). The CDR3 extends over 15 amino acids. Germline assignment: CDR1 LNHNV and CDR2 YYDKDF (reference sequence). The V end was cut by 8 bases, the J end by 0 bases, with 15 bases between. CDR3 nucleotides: TGTGCCACCTCACCTCGACAGTTTAGCACAGATACGCAGTATTTT. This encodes CATSPRQFSTDTQYF.

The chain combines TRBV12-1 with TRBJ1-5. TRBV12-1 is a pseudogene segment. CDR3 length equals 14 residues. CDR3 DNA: TGTGTCGGCTCGGCCGGGGGGCAGGGTCAGCCCCAGCATTTT. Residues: CVGSAGGQGQPQHF.

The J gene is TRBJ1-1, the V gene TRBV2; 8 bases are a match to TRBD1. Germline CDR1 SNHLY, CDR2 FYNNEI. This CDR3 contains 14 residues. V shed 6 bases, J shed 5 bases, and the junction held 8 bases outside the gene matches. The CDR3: CASRYRGSNTEAFF. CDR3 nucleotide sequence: TGTGCCAGCAGGTACAGGGGGTCAAATACTGAAGCTTTCTTT. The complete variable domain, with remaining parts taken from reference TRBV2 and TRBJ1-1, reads EPEVTQTPSHQVTQMGQEVILRCVPISNHLYFYWYRQILGQKVEFLVSFYNNEISEKSEIFDDQFSVERPDGSNFTLKIRSTKLEDSAMYFCASRYRGSNTEAFFGQGTRLTVV.

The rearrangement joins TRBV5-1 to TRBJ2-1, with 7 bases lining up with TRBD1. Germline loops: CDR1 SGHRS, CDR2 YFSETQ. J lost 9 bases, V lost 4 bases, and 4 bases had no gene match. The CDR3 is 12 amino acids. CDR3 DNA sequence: TGCGCCAGCAGCGGATCAGGGGGTGAGCAGTTCTTC. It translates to CASSGSGGEQFF.

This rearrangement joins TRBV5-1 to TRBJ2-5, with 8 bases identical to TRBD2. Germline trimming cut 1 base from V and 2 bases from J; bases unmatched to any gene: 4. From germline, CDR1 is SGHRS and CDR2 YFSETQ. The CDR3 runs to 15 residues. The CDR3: CASSLSTSGQETQYF. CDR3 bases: TGCGCCAGCAGCTTGAGTACTAGCGGACAAGAGACCCAGTACTTC.